A single sample is the source of the 3 T cell receptor beta chains below, sequenced in a study of blood T cell repertoires in COVID-19. Data came from immunoSEQ multiplex PCR; TCRdb stores just in-frame clones and leaves some out. The data show roughly 130,000 clones, 65% to 85% seen once. The sequenced sample was peripheral blood. The receptors come from a man between 65 and 79 years old with acute or convalescent COVID-19.

This clone was seen only once. CDR3 in amino acids: CASSLGGRLRDSPLHF. The CDR3 nucleotides are TGTGCCAGCAGCTTAGGAGGGCGACTCCGGGATTCACCCCTCCACTTT. This chain uses TRBV11-2 with TRBJ1-6; D is ambiguous. V was shortened by 1 base and J by 8 bases, with 15 bases between the two germline ends. Germline CDR1 and CDR2: SGHAT and FQNNGV. This CDR3 contains 16 residues.

The V call is TRBV28, the J call TRBJ1-1; D unclear. Germline lookup yields CDR1 MDHEN and CDR2 SYDVKM. Trimming took 2 bases from V and 0 from J, leaving 10 bases between them. The CDR3 runs 15 residues. This CDR3 is CASSLTSGMNTEAFF. CDR3 in DNA: TGTGCCAGCAGTTTAACCTCAGGAATGAACACTGAAGCTTTCTTT.

The CDR3 DNA reads as TGCGCCAGCAGCTTGGAACCGGGAACTAACTATGGCTACACCTTC. The encoded protein is CASSLEPGTNYGYTF. J is TRBJ1-2 and V is TRBV5-1; unclear D gene. Trimming stripped 0 bases from V and 0 bases from J, with 9 bases between. The CDR3 runs to 15 residues. Germline CDR1 is SGHRS and CDR2 is YFSETQ.